This TCR beta chain came from a study of PD-1 blockade in classical Hodgkin lymphoma. This clone appeared a few times. Repertoires were generated with immunoSEQ multiplex PCR, while TCRdb's copy carries only in-frame clones and drops some. Found here are about 32,000 clones, 81% of them singletons; the top ten hold approximately 17%. Noted time point: cycle 4 day 1 (C4D1), after less than 7 weeks of nivolumab. All patients experienced relapse after autologous stem cell transplantation, and brentuximab vedotin exposure was variable. Germline assignment: CDR1 GTSNPN and CDR2 SVGIG (reference sequence). With 0 bases removed from V and 4 bases from J, the gap between germline ends came to 10 bases. The CDR3 is 14 amino acids.

The TCR sequence derives from a human donor with classical Hodgkin lymphoma. The chain carries TRBV30 and TRBJ1-3, with D tentatively TRBD1 (5 bases). Here the sequenced sample was peripheral blood mononuclear cells (PBMCs), taken before the fourth cycle of nivolumab. The CDR3 DNA reads TGTGCCTGGAGTGTGACCCAGGGAGGAAACACCATATATTTT. It yields the protein CAWSVTQGGNTIYF.